The 7 T cell receptor beta chains given below trace back to one sample, sequenced in a study of T cells in Graves' hyperthyroidism and ophthalmopathy. Amplification of TCR beta CDR3 regions used RNA as the template. The HTBI set primed first-round TCR CDR3 RT-PCR. Using its own MiXCR run on the multiplex PCR reads, TCRdb lists one record per CDR3 protein. The data hold some 770,000 distinct CDR3 sequences, with about a sixth observed a single time. The sample comprised blood. These receptors came from a man aged 18 to 29 with Graves' hyperthyroidism.

Ten or more counts support this clonotype. This CDR3 is CASKERHMNTEAFF. The CDR3 region has the DNA TGTGCCAGCAAAGAAAGACACATGAACACTGAAGCTTTCTTT. V is TRBV2 and J is TRBJ1-1, with D hard to call. Germline V gene data show CDR1 as SNHLY and CDR2 as FYNNEI. The CDR3 length is 14 residues. Trimming removed 7 bases at V and 0 bases at J, with 12 bases between.

This chain links TRBV15 with TRBJ1-4; no firm D call. The CDR3 runs 15 residues. Trimming took off 0 bases at V and 3 bases at J, with 8 bases between the two ends. Germline values: CDR1 LNHNV, CDR2 YYDKDF (reference sequence). The CDR3 reads CATSREGASNEKLFF. The CDR3 coding sequence is TGTGCCACCAGCAGAGAGGGTGCATCTAATGAAAAACTGTTTTTT.

This chain links TRBV4-3 with TRBJ2-2; D remains ambiguous. Germline V gene data show CDR1 as LGHNA and CDR2 as YSLEER. With 0 bases removed from V and 4 bases from J, the gap between germline ends came to 9 bases. CDR3 length: 15 amino acids. CDR3 amino acids: CASSQDGSSTGELFF. For the CDR3, the DNA is TGCGCCAGCAGCCAAGATGGCTCTAGCACCGGGGAGCTGTTTTTT.

Many counts were recorded for this clonotype. The gene calls are TRBV2 and TRBJ2-7; TRBD1 might be the D (5 bases). The germline V gene has CDR1 SNHLY and CDR2 FYNNEI. The CDR3 is 12 amino acids. V was trimmed by 5 bases and J by 5 bases, leaving 10 bases between them. The CDR3 reads CASSQGRNEQYF. The CDR3 DNA follows: TGTGCCAGCAGTCAGGGCCGAAACGAGCAGTACTTC.

In its sample, this clonotype was seen many times. This chain connects TRBV20-1 to TRBJ2-7; 10 bases agree with TRBD1. With V trimmed by 6 bases and J by 1 base, 6 bases remained unmatched. Germline CDR1 and CDR2: DFQATT and SNEGSKA (reference sequence). The CDR3 spans 14 residues. The DNA of the CDR3 is TGCAGTGCCCCCGGGACAGGGGTGTCCTACGAGCAGTACTTC. As protein: CSAPGTGVSYEQYF.

The chain carries TRBV20-1 and TRBJ1-2; 7 nucleotides agree with TRBD1. The CDR3 is 13 residues long. V lost 5 bases, J lost 3 bases, and 6 bases stayed unmatched. Germline V gives CDR1 DFQATT, CDR2 SNEGSKA (reference sequence). The CDR3 DNA sequence: TGCAGTGCTCCGGGACAGATATACTATGGCTACACCTTC. Translation: CSAPGQIYYGYTF.

This clonotype was detected many times. The chain joins TRBV12-3 or TRBV12-4 to TRBJ2-3, with no clear D. The CDR3 is 13 amino acids. V dropped 5 bases and J dropped 8 bases, with 14 bases sitting between them. The CDR3 region has the DNA TGTGCCAGCAGTCCCCAGCGTTCGGGTACGCAGTATTTT. This sequence encodes CASSPQRSGTQYF.